The 7 T cell receptor beta chains reported below all come from one sample, sequenced in a study of beta chain features in type 1 diabetes. cDNA synthesis used the whole RNA isolate, giving expressed TCRB sequences. Some clones are missing from TCRdb's copy, which holds only in-frame ones; the method was immunoSEQ multiplex PCR. The sample carries around 600,000 clones, roughly 12% recorded once. Antigens for these TCRs are unknown. Regarding the study as a whole: Within each of all four CD4+ subsets, Type 1 diabetes patients had TCRB CDR3s that were moderately but significantly shorter.

Material: naive CD4+ T cells from blood. Receptors were obtained from a man aged 25-45 years with type 1 diabetes.

The chain carries TRBV6-6 and TRBJ2-1; 9 nucleotides align to TRBD2. Germline-derived CDR1 and CDR2 are MNHNY and SVGAGI (reference sequence). CDR3 length: 15 residues. V shed 6 bases, J shed 0 bases, and the junction held 3 bases outside the gene matches. The CDR3 nucleotides are TGTGCCAGCAGCGAGCGGGGGGACTCCTACAATGAGCAGTTCTTC. Its protein is CASSERGDSYNEQFF.

This clone was counted between two and nine times. This chain connects TRBV28 to TRBJ2-7; D unresolved. CDR1 and CDR2 (germline): MDHEN, SYDVKM. This CDR3 region has 15 residues. Trimming left V 2 bases short and J 6 bases short, with 17 bases between. The CDR3 here is CASSLLFGSVLEQYF. The CDR3 DNA reads TGTGCCAGCAGTTTACTCTTCGGCAGTGTTCTCGAGCAGTACTTC.

The rearrangement uses TRBV5-1 and TRBJ2-7; 7 nucleotides align to TRBD1. CDR3 length equals 13 residues. Germline CDR1 SGHRS, CDR2 YFSETQ. Trimming at V came to 5 bases and at J to 7 bases, leaving 9 bases not matched to a gene. The CDR3: CASSHGQAREQYF. CDR3 DNA: TGCGCCAGCAGTCATGGACAGGCAAGGGAGCAGTACTTC. Filled out from reference TRBV5-1 and TRBJ2-7, the complete variable domain reads KAGVTQTPRYLIKTRGQQVTLSCSPISGHRSVSWYQQTPGQGLQFLFEYFSETQRNKGNFPGRFSGRQFSNSRSEMNVSTLELGDSALYLCASSHGQAREQYFGPGTRLTVT.

CDR3 DNA sequence: TGCAGCGTTGAAGATTGGGGGGTTTCCTACAATGAGCAGTTCTTC. Translated, it gives CSVEDWGVSYNEQFF. This chain uses TRBV29-1 with TRBJ2-1; possibly TRBD2 for D (6 bases). This CDR3 has 15 amino acids. Germline V lookup: CDR1 SQVTM, CDR2 ANQGSEA. Trimming shortened V by 0 bases and J by 1 base, and 10 bases separated the two germline ends.

This clone showed up just a few times. The genes are TRBV27 and TRBJ2-5, with D perhaps given as TRBD1 or TRBD2 (5 bases each). The CDR3 loop spans 12 amino acids. Germline CDR1 MNHEY, CDR2 SMNVEV (reference sequence). Trimming left V 5 bases short and J 7 bases short, with 11 bases between. The CDR3 region has the DNA TGTGCCAGCAGTGACAGTGGGGGGACCCAGTACTTC. This encodes CASSDSGGTQYF.

This clone was seen more than once but under ten times. The chain employs TRBV25-1 and TRBJ1-1, with TRBD1 matching 9 bases. The junction had 1 base not matched to a gene; V was cut back by 8 bases and J by 0 bases. The CDR3 is 13 residues long. Germline V gene sequence: CDR1 MGHDK, CDR2 SYGVNS. Written as DNA, the CDR3 is TGTGCCAGCGGGGACAGGGTGAACACTGAAGCTTTCTTT. Translating it yields CASGDRVNTEAFF.

This chain links TRBV27 with TRBJ1-5, with 8 bases lining up with TRBD1. There are 14 residues in the CDR3. V shed 6 bases and J 3 bases; nucleotides not matched to a gene: 4. Germline assignment: CDR1 MNHEY and CDR2 SMNVEV (reference sequence). The CDR3 spells CASSSDRANQPQHF. CDR3 nucleotides: TGTGCCAGCAGCTCGGACAGGGCCAATCAGCCCCAGCATTTT.